These 31 T cell receptor beta chains were all obtained from the same sample, sequenced in a study of early T cells in non-severe SARS-CoV-2 infection. TCRdb analysed the 5' RACE reads with MiXCR anew, one entry per CDR3 protein. The sample has about 61,000 distinct CDR3 sequences, around 9.9% seen once. The sequenced sample was whole blood. All receptors derive from an adult who was a healthcare worker with PCR-confirmed SARS-CoV-2 infection or an uninfected control (not recorded which).

This clonotype was seen more than once but under ten times. The chain joins TRBV30 to TRBJ2-4, with TRBD2 as a possible D gene (6 bases). The V end lost 3 bases, the J end lost 0 bases, and 18 bases lay between the germline ends. Germline V gene sequence: CDR1 GTSNPN, CDR2 SVGIG (reference sequence). CDR3 size: 17 residues. The CDR3 coding sequence is TGTGCCTGGAGCCCCATTGCGGGGAGACTAGCCAAAAACATTCAGTACTTC. The encoded protein is CAWSPIAGRLAKNIQYF.

This clonotype was found many times. The chain has TRBV19 and TRBJ2-2; 8 nucleotides line up with TRBD2. The germline V gene has CDR1 LNHDA and CDR2 SQIVND (reference sequence). CDR3 length: 15 residues. The junction had 6 bases not matched to a gene; V was cut back by 6 bases and J by 3 bases. Here the CDR3 DNA reads TGTGCCAGTAGCCTCATAGCGGGGTACACCGGGGAGCTGTTTTTT. It specifies CASSLIAGYTGELFF.

V usage is TRBV4-1 and J usage is TRBJ2-3; the D gene is possibly TRBD2 (6 bases). This CDR3 spans 15 amino acids. Germline CDR1 reads MGHRA; CDR2 reads YSYEKL. The germline V and J ends were trimmed by 3 bases and 11 bases, with 21 bases remaining between them. In nucleotides, the CDR3 is TGCGCCAGCAGCCATCCAGGGACCCCCACGCGGGGGCAGTATTTT. Residues: CASSHPGTPTRGQYF.

The genes are TRBV2 and TRBJ1-2, with TRBD1 matching 7 bases. The CDR3 covers 17 residues. J lost 0 bases, V lost 5 bases, and 12 bases had no gene match. In germline, CDR1 is SNHLY, CDR2 FYNNEI. DNA of the CDR3: TGTGCCAGCAGTTTAGAACAGGGGAGGCATGCTAACTATGGCTACACCTTC. Translated, it gives CASSLEQGRHANYGYTF. Using reference TRBV2 and TRBJ1-2 for the parts outside the CDR3, the full variable domain is EPEVTQTPSHQVTQMGQEVILRCVPISNHLYFYWYRQILGQKVEFLVSFYNNEISEKSEIFDDQFSVERPDGSNFTLKIRSTKLEDSAMYFCASSLEQGRHANYGYTFGSGTRLTVV.

This chain connects TRBV6-2 or TRBV6-3 to TRBJ2-6; 8 nucleotides agree with TRBD1. J was trimmed by 4 bases and V by 2 bases; bases with no gene match: 13. Looked up from germline, CDR1 is MNHEY and CDR2 is SVGEGT. This CDR3 spans 19 amino acids. The CDR3 spells CASSYPADRGTAGANVLTF. CDR3 in DNA: TGTGCCAGCAGTTACCCGGCCGACAGGGGAACAGCCGGGGCCAACGTCCTGACTTTC.

This clonotype counts as medium-sized. J is TRBJ2-6 and V is TRBV10-2; 8 bases line up with TRBD2. This CDR3 is built from 16 residues. V trimming: 0 bases; J trimming: 2 bases; junction bases outside the gene matches: 0. Looked up from germline, CDR1 is WSHSY and CDR2 is SAAADI. For the CDR3, the DNA is TGCGCCAGCAGTGAGTCGCGGGGGGCTGGGGCCAACGTCCTGACTTTC. Protein product: CASSESRGAGANVLTF.

This clonotype was seen at least ten times. The CDR3 here is CASWGTNEKLFF. CDR3 nucleotides: TGTGCCAGCTGGGGCACTAATGAAAAACTGTTTTTT. J is TRBJ1-4 and V is TRBV6-6; tentative D call: TRBD1 (5 bases). The germline V gene encodes CDR1 MNHNY and CDR2 SVGAGI (reference sequence). V dropped 8 bases and J dropped 2 bases, with 6 bases sitting between them. The CDR3 has 12 amino acids.

V usage is TRBV6-2 or TRBV6-3 and J usage is TRBJ1-5; D not resolved. There are 14 residues in the CDR3. Trimming pared 0 bases from V and 10 bases from J, leaving 13 bases between. The germline V gene encodes CDR1 MNHEY and CDR2 SVGEGT. CDR3 sequence (DNA): TGTGCCAGCAGTTACTCGGGAGATCCAGCCCCCCAGCATTTT. Protein: CASSYSGDPAPQHF.

This clonotype was found a few times. The chain links TRBV2 to TRBJ2-7; 7 nucleotides agree with TRBD2. The germline CDR1 and CDR2 sequences are SNHLY and FYNNEI. The CDR3 spans 13 residues. V was clipped by 6 bases and J by 0 bases; unmatched bases: 2. The CDR3 loop is CASRRGSSYEQYV. The CDR3 DNA reads TGTGCCAGCAGGCGGGGGAGCTCCTACGAGCAGTACGTC.

Only a few counts were recorded for this clonotype. CDR3 DNA sequence: TGTGCCAGCAGCGGGGGACCTCAAGAGACCCAGTACTTC. Translated, it gives CASSGGPQETQYF. The chain combines TRBV11-3 with TRBJ2-5; perhaps D is TRBD1 or TRBD2 (5 bases each). The CDR3 length is 13 residues. V was pared by 5 bases and J by 2 bases, with 9 bases between. The germline CDR1 and CDR2 sequences are SGHNT and YENEEA.

The chain carries TRBV4-1 and TRBJ1-6, with 7 bases that match TRBD1. The CDR3 runs 18 residues. CDR1 and CDR2 (germline): MGHRA, YSYEKL. The V gene end was trimmed by 4 bases and the J gene end by 7 bases; junction bases not matched to a gene: 16. DNA of the CDR3: TGCGCCAGCAGCCCCCTCCCGCAGGGGGTCGGAATAAATTCACCCCTCCACTTT. Residues: CASSPLPQGVGINSPLHF.

This clonotype has only a few counts. This rearrangement joins TRBV10-3 to TRBJ1-2; perhaps TRBD1 as D (5 bases). The V end lost 3 bases, the J end lost 6 bases, and 8 bases lay between the germline ends. The V gene's germline CDR1 is ENHRY and CDR2 SYGVKD. CDR3 size: 12 residues. This chain's CDR3 is CAISELGDGYTF. CDR3 coding DNA: TGTGCCATCAGTGAATTGGGGGATGGCTACACCTTC.

The genes are TRBV3-1 and TRBJ2-3; D possibly uses TRBD1 or TRBD2 (6 bases each). The germline V and J ends were trimmed by 3 bases and 0 bases, with 13 bases remaining between them. This CDR3 has 16 amino acids. CDR1 LGHDT and CDR2 YNNKEL come from the germline V gene (reference sequence). The CDR3 region has the DNA TGTGCCAGCAGCCAGGGCCCGGGGGCCAGCACAGATACGCAGTATTTT. It translates to CASSQGPGASTDTQYF.

The rearrangement uses TRBV29-1 and TRBJ2-3; 8 bases map to TRBD2. The CDR3 has 15 residues. After removal of 6 bases from V and 3 bases from J, the junction contained 11 bases not matched to a gene. Germline V lookup: CDR1 SQVTM, CDR2 ANQGSEA. The CDR3 sequence: CSVTTSDTPTDTQYF. The DNA of the CDR3 is TGCAGCGTGACGACTAGCGATACCCCTACAGATACGCAGTATTTT.

This sequence joins TRBV7-2 and TRBJ1-2, with TRBD1 matching over 7 bases. Per the germline V gene, CDR1 is SGHTA and CDR2 is FQGNSA. Germline trimming cut 6 bases from V and 4 bases from J; bases unmatched to any gene: 8. CDR3 length equals 14 residues. The CDR3 loop reads CASSDRASGYGYTF. CDR3 nucleotides: TGTGCCAGCAGTGACAGGGCAAGCGGCTATGGCTACACCTTC.

This clonotype was detected only a few times. J is TRBJ1-1 and V is TRBV7-8; a weak D match, TRBD1 (5 bases). Trimming pared 3 bases from V and 3 bases from J, leaving 8 bases between. Germline lookup yields CDR1 SGHVS and CDR2 FQNEAQ. The CDR3 extends over 13 amino acids. The CDR3 DNA reads TGTGCCAGCAGCTTGACAGCTCACACTGAAGCTTTCTTT. Encoded protein: CASSLTAHTEAFF.

This clonotype was counted a few times. The chain couples TRBV29-1 to TRBJ2-3; tentative D call: TRBD2 (5 bases). This CDR3 has 14 amino acids. CDR1 is SQVTM, CDR2 ANQGSEA, per germline. Deletions cut 1 base from V and 1 base from J, with 9 bases between. The CDR3 DNA reads TGCAGCGTTGAAGGGACTGCACGCACAGATACGCAGTATTTT. Its translation is CSVEGTARTDTQYF.

This clonotype was detected a few times. V and J are TRBV7-8 and TRBJ1-2; TRBD1 is a possible D gene (5 bases). This CDR3 is 17 amino acids long. The germline CDR1 and CDR2 sequences are SGHVS and FQNEAQ. V was cut by 7 bases and J by 4 bases, with 25 bases left in between. Here the CDR3 DNA reads TGTGCCAGCACTGCTGCCCGAGTATGGGGGGACGCCTATGGCTACACCTTC. It yields the protein CASTAARVWGDAYGYTF.

This clonotype was detected a few times. The rearrangement joins TRBV5-1 to TRBJ2-2; D remains ambiguous. The CDR3 runs to 12 residues. The V gene lost 4 bases and the J gene lost 1 base, with 2 bases spanning the gap. Germline V CDR1 and CDR2: SGHRS, YFSETQ. CDR3 in DNA: TGCGCCAGCAGCGTGAACACCGGGGAGCTGTTTTTT. This sequence encodes CASSVNTGELFF.

J is TRBJ1-2 and V is TRBV12-3 or TRBV12-4, with D unclear. The CDR3 spans 12 residues. Trimming removed 6 bases from V and 5 bases from J, with 10 bases in between. Written as DNA, the CDR3 is TGTGCCAGCAGCCAAACTAGATATGGCTACACCTTC. Its translation: CASSQTRYGYTF.

The chain recombines TRBV5-1 with TRBJ2-1; 8 bases are shared with TRBD2. V dropped 3 bases and J dropped 2; count of bases not matched to a gene: 4. The CDR3 has 15 residues. CDR1 is SGHRS and CDR2 is YFSETQ in the germline V gene. In DNA form, the CDR3 reads TGCGCCAGCAGCTCAAGCGGGGGCGCCTACAATGAGCAGTTCTTC. Its protein is CASSSSGGAYNEQFF.

This clonotype was detected only a few times. The V and J genes are TRBV7-9 and TRBJ1-1; the match to TRBD1 covers 10 bases. Per germline, CDR1 SEHNR and CDR2 FQNEAQ (reference sequence). The CDR3 loop spans 15 amino acids. Trimming at V came to 1 base and at J to 5 bases, leaving 4 bases not matched to a gene. The CDR3 here is CASSLGQGAGTEAFF. The CDR3 nucleotides read TGTGCCAGCAGCTTAGGACAGGGGGCCGGTACTGAAGCTTTCTTT.

Only a few counts were recorded for this clonotype. The V gene is TRBV20-1, the J gene TRBJ2-2; 7 bases are shared with TRBD1. Germline V gene sequence: CDR1 DFQATT, CDR2 SNEGSKA (reference sequence). The ends lost 6 bases at V and 6 bases at J; junction bases unmatched: 13. The CDR3 extends over 15 amino acids. This CDR3 reads CSAEGGRGRSGELFF. In DNA form, the CDR3 reads TGCAGTGCCGAAGGGGGCAGGGGCCGTTCCGGGGAGCTGTTTTTT.

The chain carries TRBV30 and TRBJ1-1; tentative D call: TRBD1 (6 bases). V was pared by 2 bases and J by 0 bases, with 16 bases between. The length of the CDR3 is 16 residues. Per the germline V gene, CDR1 is GTSNPN and CDR2 is SVGIG (reference sequence). Here the CDR3 DNA reads TGTGCCTGGAGTCGAGGCGGGGGCGCGTTGAACACTGAAGCTTTCTTT. Protein sequence: CAWSRGGGALNTEAFF.

Ten or more counts support this clonotype. This chain joins TRBV5-4 and TRBJ1-2; no firm D call. Germline assignment: CDR1 SGHNT and CDR2 YYREEE (reference sequence). This CDR3 has 11 residues. V shed 2 bases and J shed 5 bases, with 4 bases lying between them. The CDR3 bases are TGTGCCAGCAGCTTTGGTTATGGCTACACCTTC. Translated: CASSFGYGYTF.

The chain carries TRBV3-1 and TRBJ1-1, with TRBD1 as a possible D gene (5 bases). Germline V lookup: CDR1 LGHDT, CDR2 YNNKEL (reference sequence). V lost 0 bases and J 1 base, leaving 12 bases between the germline ends. There are 16 residues in the CDR3. As DNA, the CDR3 is TGTGCCAGCAGCCAAGACGGGGGAGGCCGGAACACTGAAGCTTTCTTT. Amino acid sequence: CASSQDGGGRNTEAFF.

There are many counts of this clonotype. J is TRBJ1-1 and V is TRBV9; the match to TRBD1 covers 8 bases. The CDR3 covers 15 residues. Per the germline V gene, CDR1 is SGDLS and CDR2 is YYNGEE. The V gene end was trimmed by 2 bases and the J gene end by 0 bases; junction bases not matched to a gene: 3. The CDR3 region is CASSVTGEMNTEAFF. CDR3 DNA sequence: TGTGCCAGCAGCGTGACAGGGGAGATGAACACTGAAGCTTTCTTT.

This clonotype was detected only a few times. CDR3 sequence (DNA): TGTGCCAGCAGCTTAAGGAGTACCCAGGGAAACATTCAGTACTTC. Protein sequence: CASSLRSTQGNIQYF. This chain links TRBV11-1 with TRBJ2-4, with D possibly being TRBD1 (5 bases). The ends were cut back, 2 bases at V and 6 bases at J, with 14 bases in the middle. The CDR3 totals 15 residues. Germline-derived CDR1 and CDR2 are SGHAT and FQDESV (reference sequence).

The chain employs TRBV28 and TRBJ2-7, with 8 bases lining up with TRBD2. Germline assignment: CDR1 MDHEN and CDR2 SYDVKM. CDR3 length: 10 residues. The CDR3 nucleotides are TGTGCCAGCCCCCGGGGGGGTGGTCACGTC. Its translation is CASPRGGGHV.

The genes are TRBV29-1 and TRBJ2-5, with D unresolved. Germline V gives CDR1 SQVTM, CDR2 ANQGSEA. The V gene lost 5 bases and the J gene lost 5 bases, with 12 bases spanning the gap. The CDR3 is 12 residues long. The CDR3 loop reads CSVNIAPETQYF. The CDR3 coding sequence is TGCAGCGTTAACATCGCCCCGGAGACCCAGTACTTC. The whole variable domain, filled in from reference TRBV29-1 and TRBJ2-5, reads SAVISQKPSRDICQRGTSLTIQCQVDSQVTMMFWYRQQPGQSLTLIATANQGSEATYESGFVIDKFPISRPNLTFSTLTVSNMSPEDSSIYLCSVNIAPETQYFGPGTRLLVL.

This clonotype was seen only a few times. The chain is built from TRBV6-2 or TRBV6-3 and TRBJ2-6; 7 positions agree with TRBD1. This CDR3 contains 17 residues. Trimming at V came to 4 bases and at J to 0 bases, leaving 6 bases not matched to a gene. The germline V gene encodes CDR1 MNHEY and CDR2 SVGEGT. CDR3 coding DNA: TGTGCCAGCAGTTCGGGACAGCCACGCTCTGGGGCCAACGTCCTGACTTTC. Translation: CASSSGQPRSGANVLTF.